This T cell receptor (beta chain) was recorded in a study of blood T cell repertoires in COVID-19. The overall study: Donors in the United States, Italy and Spain gave samples during acute or convalescent COVID-19. Nucleic acid was either cDNA or gDNA, and it came from T cells, B-cell-depleted T cells, or PBMCs.

The authors' processing: Researchers report that nucleated cell counts were estimated from reference gene primer amplification. This table comes from immunoSEQ multiplex PCR, and its TCRdb copy is limited to in-frame clones, with some not included. The DNA was the basis for D and trimming; V, J and clone size are from that table. The repertoire includes a few hundred thousand clones, 70% to 85% of them detected once, and approximately 1.5% sits in the top ten. V was clipped by 6 bases and J by 8 bases; unmatched bases: 12. This CDR3 contains 14 residues. Germline V gene lookup returns CDR1 MNHEY and CDR2 SVGAGI. This clone has ten or more counts.

The receptor's source is a woman aged 40 to 49 who had recovered from COVID-19. Sample: peripheral blood. The chain uses TRBV6-5 and TRBJ1-2, with 7 bases aligning to TRBD1. CDR3 amino acids: CASSSADRFRGYTF. In DNA, the CDR3 is TGTGCCAGCAGCTCCGCGGACAGGTTCAGGGGCTACACCTTC.